This T cell receptor beta chain derives from a study of PD-L1 blockade in urothelial cancer. V dropped 3 bases and J dropped 8; count of bases not matched to a gene: 15. Germline CDR1 reads SGDLS; CDR2 reads YYNGEE. There are 16 residues in the CDR3. Time point of the sample: pretreatment peripheral blood. Generated by immunoSEQ multiplex PCR, the TCRdb table keeps only in-frame clones and is missing some. The sample lists 100,000 to 150,000 clones; less than 85% were seen once. This material consisted of PBMCs, taken around atezolizumab (anti-PD-L1) treatment. This chain joins TRBV9 and TRBJ2-3; TRBD2 matches at 7 bases. The sequence was collected from a man aged 50 or older with urothelial cancer. CDR3 in amino acids: CASSARPGLSPGTQYF. Here the CDR3 DNA reads TGTGCCAGCAGCGCAAGACCGGGACTATCGCCAGGTACGCAGTATTTT.